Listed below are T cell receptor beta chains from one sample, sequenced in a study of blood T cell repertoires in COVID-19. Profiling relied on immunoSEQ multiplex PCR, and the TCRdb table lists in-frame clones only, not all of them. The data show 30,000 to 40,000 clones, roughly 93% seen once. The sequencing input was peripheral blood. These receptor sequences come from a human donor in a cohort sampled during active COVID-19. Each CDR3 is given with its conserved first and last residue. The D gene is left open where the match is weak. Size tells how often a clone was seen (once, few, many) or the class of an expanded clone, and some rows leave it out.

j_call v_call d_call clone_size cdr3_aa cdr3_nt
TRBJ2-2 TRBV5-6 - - CASSLDGFSTGELFF TGTGCCAGCAGCTTGGACGGTTTTAGCACCGGGGAGCTGTTTTTT
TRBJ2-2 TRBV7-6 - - CASSHIRGVGELFF TGTGCCAGCAGCCATATCAGGGGCGTCGGGGAGCTGTTTTTT
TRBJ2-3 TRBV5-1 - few CASSLTPGDTQYF TGCGCCAGCAGCTTGACCCCAGGGGATACGCAGTATTTT
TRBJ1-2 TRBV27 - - CASRGVDGMNYGYTF TGTGCCAGCCGCGGGGTGGACGGAATGAACTATGGCTACACCTTC
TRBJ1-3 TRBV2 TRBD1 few CASTGGQGINTIYF TGTGCCAGCACCGGCGGACAGGGAATAAACACCATATATTTT
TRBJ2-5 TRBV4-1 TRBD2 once CASSLPAGHGETQYF TGCGCCAGCAGCCTACCAGCGGGGCACGGTGAGACCCAGTACTTC
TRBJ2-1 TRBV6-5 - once CASSSDPASVNEQFF TGTGCCAGCAGTTCCGACCCAGCTAGCGTCAATGAGCAGTTCTTC
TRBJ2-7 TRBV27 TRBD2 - CASSFSGGYEQYF TGTGCCAGCAGTTTTAGCGGGGGTTACGAGCAGTACTTC
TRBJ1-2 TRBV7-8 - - CASSREQIGGYGYTF TGTGCCAGCAGCCGAGAACAAATAGGAGGCTATGGCTACACCTTC
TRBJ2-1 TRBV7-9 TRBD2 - CASPATSGRSYNEQFF TGTGCCAGCCCAGCAACAAGCGGGAGGTCCTACAATGAGCAGTTCTTC
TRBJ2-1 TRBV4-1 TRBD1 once CASSQPWTGKFDEQFF TGCGCCAGCAGCCAGCCTTGGACAGGGAAGTTCGATGAGCAGTTCTTC
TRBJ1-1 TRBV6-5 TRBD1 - CASSRDRGFDEAFF TGTGCCAGCAGCCGGGACAGGGGCTTTGATGAAGCTTTCTTT
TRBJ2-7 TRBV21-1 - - CASSKALGQGVSYEQYF TGTGCCAGCAGCAAAGCCCTAGGACAGGGAGTCTCCTACGAGCAGTACTTC
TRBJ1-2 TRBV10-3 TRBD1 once CAIKTGGLFSGYTF TGTGCCATCAAGACAGGGGGGCTATTCAGTGGCTACACCTTC
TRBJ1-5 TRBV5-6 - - CASSLGPGEQPQHF TGTGCCAGCAGCTTGGGTCCAGGGGAACAGCCCCAGCATTTT
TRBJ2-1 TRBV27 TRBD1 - CASSLDRLVEFF TGTGCCAGCAGTCTGGACAGGCTAGTCGAGTTCTTC
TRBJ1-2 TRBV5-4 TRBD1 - CASSYERVYRGTNYGYTF TGTGCCAGCAGTTACGAAAGAGTTTACAGGGGAACTAACTATGGCTACACCTTC
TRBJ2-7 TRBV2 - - CASGGALGYEQYF TGTGCCAGCGGGGGGGCCCTAGGCTACGAGCAGTACTTC
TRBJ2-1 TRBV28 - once CASSLRAVYNEQFF TGTGCCAGCAGTTTGCGGGCAGTTTACAATGAGCAGTTCTTC
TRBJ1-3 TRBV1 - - CTSSRGVGTIYF TGCACCAGCAGCCGGGGAGTCGGCACCATATATTTT
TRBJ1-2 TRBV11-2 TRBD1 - CASSLTTGNYGYTF TGTGCCAGCAGCCTAACGACAGGGAACTATGGCTACACCTTC
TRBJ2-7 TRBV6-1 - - CASSEAHGQLYEQYF TGTGCCAGCAGTGAAGCTCACGGACAGCTCTACGAGCAGTACTTC
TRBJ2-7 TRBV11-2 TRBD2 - CASSPPSSGDYEQYF TGTGCCAGCAGCCCCCCCTCTAGCGGAGACTACGAGCAGTACTTC
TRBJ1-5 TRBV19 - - CAVREGNQPQHF TGTGCGGTGCGGGAGGGGAATCAGCCCCAGCATTTT
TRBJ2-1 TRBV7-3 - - CASSPGTSNYNEQFF TGTGCCAGCAGCCCCGGGACAAGTAACTACAATGAGCAGTTCTTC
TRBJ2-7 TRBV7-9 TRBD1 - CASSRPSGGPSYEQYF TGTGCCAGCAGCCGCCCTTCAGGGGGACCCTCCTACGAGCAGTACTTC
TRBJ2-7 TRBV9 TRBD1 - CASSATTGYEQYF TGTGCCAGCAGCGCAACGACAGGGTACGAGCAGTACTTC
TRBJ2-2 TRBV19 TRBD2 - CASIFTHGGVAGELFF TGTGCCAGTATCTTCACCCACGGGGGGGTTGCCGGGGAGCTGTTTTTT
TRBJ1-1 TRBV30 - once CAWSESRARGAFF TGTGCCTGGAGTGAGTCCCGTGCCCGGGGGGCTTTCTTT
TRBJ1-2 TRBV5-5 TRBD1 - CASSLQGGQGNYGYTF TGTGCCAGCAGCTTGCAGGGGGGCCAGGGCAACTATGGCTACACCTTC
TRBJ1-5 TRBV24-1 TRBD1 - CATSEGGLGNQPQHF TGTGCCACCAGTGAAGGGGGCCTGGGCAATCAGCCCCAGCATTTT
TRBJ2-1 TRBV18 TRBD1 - CASSPPAGTVFHRASGEQFF TGTGCCAGCTCACCACCTGCCGGGACAGTTTTTCATCGGGCTTCGGGGGAGCAGTTCTTC
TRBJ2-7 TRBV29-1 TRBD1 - CSVEHRGSSYEQYF TGCAGCGTTGAACACAGGGGTTCCTCCTACGAGCAGTACTTC
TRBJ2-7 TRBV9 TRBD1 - CASSLGQATYEQYF TGTGCCAGCAGCTTGGGACAGGCGACCTACGAGCAGTACTTC
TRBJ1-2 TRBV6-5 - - CASSSTENYGYTF TGTGCCAGCAGTTCGACAGAAAACTATGGCTACACCTTC
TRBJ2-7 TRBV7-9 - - CASSSPYEQYF TGTGCCAGCAGCTCCCCGTACGAGCAGTACTTC
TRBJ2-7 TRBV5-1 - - CASSSDPDTVSLTEQYF TGCGCCAGCAGTTCCGATCCGGACACAGTATCCCTCACCGAGCAGTACTTC
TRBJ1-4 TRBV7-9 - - CAGGGAGEKLFF TGTGCCGGCGGGGGGGCTGGTGAAAAACTGTTTTTT
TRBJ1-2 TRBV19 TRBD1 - CASSIPWTFQGDYGYTF TGTGCCAGTAGTATACCCTGGACCTTTCAGGGGGACTATGGCTACACCTTC
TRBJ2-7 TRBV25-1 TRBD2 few CASSEYPGRVTYEQYF TGTGCCAGCAGTGAATATCCGGGGAGGGTAACCTACGAGCAGTACTTC
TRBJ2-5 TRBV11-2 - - CASSLVRTGGETQYF TGTGCCAGCAGCTTAGTGAGGACAGGAGGGGAGACCCAGTACTTC
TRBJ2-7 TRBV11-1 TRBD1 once CASSPGYDRDFWEQYF TGTGCCAGCAGCCCCGGTTACGACAGGGATTTTTGGGAGCAGTACTTC
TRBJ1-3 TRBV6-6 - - CASSYSDDRGNTIYF TGTGCCAGCAGTTACTCAGACGACAGGGGAAACACCATATATTTT
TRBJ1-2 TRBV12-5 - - CASGLVQFHGYTF TGTGCTAGTGGTTTGGTACAATTCCATGGCTACACCTTC
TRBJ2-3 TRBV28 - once CASIASPGRAIFTDTQYF TGTGCCAGCATCGCCTCCCCCGGCAGGGCCATCTTCACAGATACGCAGTATTTT
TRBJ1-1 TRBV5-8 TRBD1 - CASSFRDRGKAAFF TGTGCCAGCAGCTTCCGGGACAGGGGGAAAGCAGCTTTCTTT
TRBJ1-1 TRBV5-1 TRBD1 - CASRQGRNTEAFF TGCGCCAGCAGACAGGGGCGAAACACTGAAGCTTTCTTT
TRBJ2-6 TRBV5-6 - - CASSFQGSGANVLTF TGTGCCAGCAGCTTTCAGGGCTCTGGGGCCAACGTCCTGACTTTC
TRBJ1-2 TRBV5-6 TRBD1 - CASSLFDRGPLYGYTF TGTGCCAGCAGCTTGTTCGACAGGGGGCCTCTCTATGGCTACACCTTC
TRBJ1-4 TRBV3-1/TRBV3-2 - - CASSQASFGGVPLLFF TGTGCCAGCAGCCAAGCAAGTTTCGGTGGTGTCCCTCTTCTGTTTTTT
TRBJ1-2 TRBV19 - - CASSLQESGYTF TGTGCCAGTAGTCTACAGGAAAGTGGCTACACCTTC
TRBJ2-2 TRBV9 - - CASSVGGGELFF TGTGCCAGCAGCGTAGGAGGGGGGGAGCTGTTTTTT
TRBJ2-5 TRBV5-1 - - CASSLSRETQYF TGCGCCAGCAGCTTATCACGGGAGACCCAGTACTTC
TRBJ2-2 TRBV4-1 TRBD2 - CASSQTGLAAPGELFF TGCGCCAGCAGCCAAACTGGACTAGCGGCCCCCGGGGAGCTGTTTTTT
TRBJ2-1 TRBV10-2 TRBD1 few CASLLNRGNEQFF TGCGCCAGCCTTCTAAACAGGGGCAATGAGCAGTTCTTC
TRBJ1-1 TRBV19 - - CASSMLDGLMNTEAFF TGTGCCAGTAGTATGTTGGACGGACTTATGAACACTGAAGCTTTCTTT
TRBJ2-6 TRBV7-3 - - CASSSGGFSGANVLTF TGTGCCAGCAGCTCAGGAGGGTTCTCTGGGGCCAACGTCCTGACTTTC
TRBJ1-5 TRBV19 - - CASSPGRGVNQPQHF TGTGCCAGTAGTCCAGGGCGAGGTGTCAATCAGCCCCAGCATTTT
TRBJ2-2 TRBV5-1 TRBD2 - CASSRTRDANTGELFF TGCGCCAGCAGTAGGACTAGGGACGCCAACACCGGGGAGCTGTTTTTT
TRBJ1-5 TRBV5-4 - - CASSFQGEPQHF TGTGCCAGCAGCTTCCAAGGGGAGCCCCAGCATTTT